This TCR beta chain was sequenced in a study of T cells in Graves' hyperthyroidism and ophthalmopathy. RNA transcripts were the template for amplifying TCR beta CDR3 regions. When the TCR CDR3 underwent first-round RT-PCR, the HTBI primer set was used. In TCRdb, the multiplex PCR reads were re-called with MiXCR into one record per CDR3 protein. The sample yields hundreds of thousands of distinct CDR3 sequences, more than 14% seen once. Clinical symptoms, serum thyroxine, TRAb, thyroid ultrasound and orbital computed tomography informed diagnoses. In this sample, this clonotype turned up many times. As yet, its antigen is unknown. The study, taken as a whole, reports: Peripheral blood also featured most of the thyroid clonotypes expanded above 0.001. A model of 13 V-J features distinguished ophthalmopathy from stable hyperthyroidism.

Sequenced material: blood. The TCR originated in a woman in her 50s with Graves' ophthalmopathy.

In DNA form, the CDR3 reads TGTGCCAGCTCACCCACCGATGGCTACACCTTC. Amino acids: CASSPTDGYTF. The gene calls are TRBV18 and TRBJ1-2; D is unresolved. The length of the CDR3 is 11 residues. Germline loops: CDR1 KGHSH, CDR2 LQKENI. V lost 3 bases and J 6 bases, leaving 5 bases between the germline ends.